This entry describes one T cell receptor (beta chain). It lacks a known antigen. It has no much larger one-base neighbor in the sample; base qualities were not kept. Receptor amplification or capture employed the immunoSEQ multiplex PCR assay. The source is immuneACCESS, and TCRdb retained only in-frame sequences with V and J called. Part of the clones is not carried over; for the studies checked, unresolved V genes explain less than half of this, and the remainder is unexplained. For this sample the table gives 20,000 to 25,000 clones, of which roughly 89% were detected only once. Of the sample, around 7% is held by the ten largest clones. The data derive from a study of T cell changes during pregnancy in multiple sclerosis (dated by TCRdb to about 2019). Looking at the study overall: In women with multiple sclerosis, the researchers looked at how the T cell repertoire shifted as pregnancy progressed.

The CDR3, cysteine through phenylalanine, is 16 amino acids long. Of the read, only the CDR3 DNA is kept; its 48 bases are in frame from base 1. V loses 3 bases of germline sequence and J loses 4 bases, and the interval between the two ends is 16 bases. Reading the germline V gene (reference sequence) gives CDR1 MNHEY and CDR2 SMNVEV. This sequence originates from a female donor with multiple sclerosis, enrolled in a pregnancy study. The sequence is built from TRBV27 and TRBJ2-1; possibly the D gene is TRBD2, per 6 matching bases. The sample here was CD8+ T cells from peripheral blood mononuclear cells, taken in the first trimester of pregnancy. The CDR3 region has the sequence CASSFHNGREYNEQFF. The sequenced DNA: TGTGCCAGCAGTTTCCACAACGGGAGAGAGTACAATGAGCAGTTCTTC.